These T cell receptor beta chains were read from a single sample in a study of cytomegalovirus exposure and HLA in healthy donors. TCRdb's copy holds only in-frame clones and misses some; the assay was immunoSEQ multiplex PCR. The data show about 65,000 clones, with 62% seen just once and around 3% held by the top ten. The sample was PBMCs. The source is a man between 25 and 39 years old in good health and CMV-seronegative. The CDR3 runs from the conserved cysteine through the conserved F or W. The D gene is left open where the match is weak. For some rows the clone size is stated as once, few or many, or as a class when expanded; others skip it.

CDR3nt: TGTGCCATCAGTGAGTCGATCGACAGGGGGCTTGTTGATGGCTACACCTTC; CDR3aa: CAISESIDRGLVDGYTF; v_gene: TRBV10-3; j_gene: TRBJ1-2; d_gene: TRBD1; abundance: -
CDR3nt: TGCGCCAGCAGCCCTCCGGGACAGGGGGTCCCCAACAATGAGCAGTTCTTC; CDR3aa: CASSPPGQGVPNNEQFF; v_gene: TRBV5-1; j_gene: TRBJ2-1; d_gene: TRBD1; abundance: -
CDR3nt: TGCGCCAGCAGCCAAGATAGAGGGTTCGGCGGGGAGCTGTTTTTT; CDR3aa: CASSQDRGFGGELFF; v_gene: TRBV4-1; j_gene: TRBJ2-2; d_gene: -; abundance: -
CDR3nt: TGTGCCAGCAGCTTCCAGTTGGGGGGGCAAGAGACCCAGTACTTC; CDR3aa: CASSFQLGGQETQYF; v_gene: TRBV7-2; j_gene: TRBJ2-5; d_gene: TRBD2; abundance: -
CDR3nt: TGTGCCAGCTCACCAAGCGGGGGTGCAAACACCGGGGAGCTGTTTTTT; CDR3aa: CASSPSGGANTGELFF; v_gene: TRBV18; j_gene: TRBJ2-2; d_gene: TRBD2; abundance: -
CDR3nt: TGTGCCAGCAGCAGGGGGCCTGGAAACACCATATATTTT; CDR3aa: CASSRGPGNTIYF; v_gene: TRBV14; j_gene: TRBJ1-3; d_gene: TRBD1; abundance: -
CDR3nt: TGTGCCTGGACCACGTCGACTAGCGGGGGCGGAGAGCAGTACTTC; CDR3aa: CAWTTSTSGGGEQYF; v_gene: TRBV30; j_gene: TRBJ2-7; d_gene: TRBD2; abundance: -
CDR3nt: TGTGCCAGCACCAAGACTTACAATTCACCCCTCCACTTT; CDR3aa: CASTKTYNSPLHF; v_gene: TRBV27; j_gene: TRBJ1-6; d_gene: -; abundance: -
CDR3nt: TGCGCCAGCAGCCTGGACAGTTGGGCCTACGAGCAGTACTTC; CDR3aa: CASSLDSWAYEQYF; v_gene: TRBV5-1; j_gene: TRBJ2-7; d_gene: -; abundance: -
CDR3nt: TGTGCCAGCAGGCGACAGGGGCAAGGAAATCAGCCCCAGCATTTT; CDR3aa: CASRRQGQGNQPQHF; v_gene: TRBV13; j_gene: TRBJ1-5; d_gene: TRBD1; abundance: -
CDR3nt: TGCGCCAGCAGCCTTACGACACAGGAGACAATAACCCCCAACTATGGCTACACCTTC; CDR3aa: CASSLTTQETITPNYGYTF; v_gene: TRBV5-1; j_gene: TRBJ1-2; d_gene: -; abundance: -
CDR3nt: TGTGCCAGCAGCTTATGGCCGGGACAGGGCGAAAACATTCAGTACTTC; CDR3aa: CASSLWPGQGENIQYF; v_gene: TRBV7-2; j_gene: TRBJ2-4; d_gene: TRBD1; abundance: few
CDR3nt: TGTGCCAGCAGCTCGAGGTCAGGGGGGCCCTACGAGCAGTACTTC; CDR3aa: CASSSRSGGPYEQYF; v_gene: TRBV11-3; j_gene: TRBJ2-7; d_gene: -; abundance: once
CDR3nt: TGTGCCAGCAGCTTGGGAGGGGGTACCTACGAGCAGTACTTC; CDR3aa: CASSLGGGTYEQYF; v_gene: TRBV5-6; j_gene: TRBJ2-7; d_gene: -; abundance: few
CDR3nt: TGTGCCAGCAGTGGTGAGCGGGGGGCAGAGACCCAGTACTTC; CDR3aa: CASSGERGAETQYF; v_gene: TRBV2; j_gene: TRBJ2-5; d_gene: TRBD2; abundance: few
CDR3nt: TGTGCCAGCAGGACGGACAGGGTGACGGGAAACACCATATATTTT; CDR3aa: CASRTDRVTGNTIYF; v_gene: TRBV2; j_gene: TRBJ1-3; d_gene: TRBD1; abundance: -
CDR3nt: TGTGCCAGCTCAGAGCGGGACAGGGGTGCCTATGGCTACACCTTC; CDR3aa: CASSERDRGAYGYTF; v_gene: TRBV18; j_gene: TRBJ1-2; d_gene: TRBD1; abundance: few
CDR3nt: TGTGCCAGCAGCTTGGGTCAATATTCACCCCTCCACTTT; CDR3aa: CASSLGQYSPLHF; v_gene: TRBV5-6; j_gene: TRBJ1-6; d_gene: -; abundance: -
CDR3nt: TGTGCCAGCAGCGTAGAGGGCAGGGGTGATTCACCCCTCCACTTT; CDR3aa: CASSVEGRGDSPLHF; v_gene: TRBV9; j_gene: TRBJ1-6; d_gene: -; abundance: -
CDR3nt: TGTGCCAGCAGCCTTTCCGGGACTCCCGAGACCCAGTACTTC; CDR3aa: CASSLSGTPETQYF; v_gene: TRBV7-2; j_gene: TRBJ2-5; d_gene: -; abundance: -
CDR3nt: TGTGCCAGCAGTTTGACAGGACCCTTTGGGACCCAGTACTTC; CDR3aa: CASSLTGPFGTQYF; v_gene: TRBV27; j_gene: TRBJ2-5; d_gene: -; abundance: -
CDR3nt: TGTGCCAGCAGCTCTTTACAGGACCAACAAGAGACCCAGTACTTC; CDR3aa: CASSSLQDQQETQYF; v_gene: TRBV7-9; j_gene: TRBJ2-5; d_gene: -; abundance: few
CDR3nt: TGTGCCAGCAGTGACTCGACTAGCGGGGGGCACAATGAGCAGTTCTTC; CDR3aa: CASSDSTSGGHNEQFF; v_gene: TRBV6-4; j_gene: TRBJ2-1; d_gene: TRBD2; abundance: few
CDR3nt: TGTGCCAGTATCCCCTCTCCAGGGGGCAAACTGTTTTTT; CDR3aa: CASIPSPGGKLFF; v_gene: TRBV19; j_gene: TRBJ1-4; d_gene: TRBD1; abundance: few
CDR3nt: TGTGCCAGTAGGCCTGACAGGGGCTATGGCTACACCTTC; CDR3aa: CASRPDRGYGYTF; v_gene: TRBV19; j_gene: TRBJ1-2; d_gene: TRBD1; abundance: -
CDR3nt: TGTGCCACGCACAGGGCGCCAGGGGCGTTCTTT; CDR3aa: CATHRAPGAFF; v_gene: TRBV6-1; j_gene: TRBJ1-1; d_gene: -; abundance: -
CDR3nt: TGTGCCAGCAACGCGGACAGGGTGAATGAGCAGTTCTTC; CDR3aa: CASNADRVNEQFF; v_gene: TRBV6-6; j_gene: TRBJ2-1; d_gene: TRBD1; abundance: -
CDR3nt: TGTGCCAGCAGTGGTCAGGGGGTTCAGCCCCAGCATTTT; CDR3aa: CASSGQGVQPQHF; v_gene: TRBV2; j_gene: TRBJ1-5; d_gene: TRBD1; abundance: few
CDR3nt: TGTGCCAGCAGCTCCCGGGACAGGAACACTGAAGCTTTCTTT; CDR3aa: CASSSRDRNTEAFF; v_gene: TRBV5-4; j_gene: TRBJ1-1; d_gene: TRBD1; abundance: few
CDR3nt: TGTGCCTGGGACAACGGCCCCTACAATGAGCAGTTCTTC; CDR3aa: CAWDNGPYNEQFF; v_gene: TRBV30; j_gene: TRBJ2-1; d_gene: -; abundance: -
CDR3nt: TGTGCCAGCAGGTCTAGCGGCGAGCAGTACTTC; CDR3aa: CASRSSGEQYF; v_gene: TRBV7-9; j_gene: TRBJ2-7; d_gene: TRBD2; abundance: -
CDR3nt: TGTGCCAGCAGCCAAGAACCGTTAGACAGCCGTAATGAAAAACTGTTTTTT; CDR3aa: CASSQEPLDSRNEKLFF; v_gene: TRBV4-2; j_gene: TRBJ1-4; d_gene: -; abundance: few
CDR3nt: TGTGCCAGCAGTGTTGTCTGGCGGGACCAGTGGAGTAAGCAGTTCTTC; CDR3aa: CASSVVWRDQWSKQFF; v_gene: TRBV6-1; j_gene: TRBJ2-1; d_gene: -; abundance: -
CDR3nt: TGTGCCTGGAGTTCTAGCTCAGGTGCGACCCAGTACTTC; CDR3aa: CAWSSSSGATQYF; v_gene: TRBV30; j_gene: TRBJ2-5; d_gene: -; abundance: -
CDR3nt: TGTGCCAGCAGCTTAGCGGGACAAGTCAATGAGCAGTTCTTC; CDR3aa: CASSLAGQVNEQFF; v_gene: TRBV11-1; j_gene: TRBJ2-1; d_gene: -; abundance: -
CDR3nt: TGTGCCAGCAGCTTCGGTAGCGGGGGGCGAAATGAGCAGTTCTTC; CDR3aa: CASSFGSGGRNEQFF; v_gene: TRBV11-2; j_gene: TRBJ2-1; d_gene: TRBD2; abundance: -
CDR3nt: TGTGCCAGCAGTTACTCGGCAGGGGGATTCTACAATGAGCAGTTCTTC; CDR3aa: CASSYSAGGFYNEQFF; v_gene: TRBV6-5; j_gene: TRBJ2-1; d_gene: TRBD1; abundance: medium-sized
CDR3nt: TGTGCCAGCAGCGCAGGGCCCTATAATTCACCCCTCCACTTT; CDR3aa: CASSAGPYNSPLHF; v_gene: TRBV6-1; j_gene: TRBJ1-6; d_gene: -; abundance: -
CDR3nt: TGCGCCAGCAGCTTGCGAGGGGGGGGATATAATTCACCCCTCCACTTT; CDR3aa: CASSLRGGGYNSPLHF; v_gene: TRBV5-1; j_gene: TRBJ1-6; d_gene: -; abundance: -
CDR3nt: TGCGCCAGCAGCCAAAGCAGGACTAGTCTTTCGGGTTCGGCAGATACGCAGTATTTT; CDR3aa: CASSQSRTSLSGSADTQYF; v_gene: TRBV4-1; j_gene: TRBJ2-3; d_gene: TRBD2; abundance: few
CDR3nt: TGTGCCAGCTCACCAGGACTGGACACAGATACGCAGTATTTT; CDR3aa: CASSPGLDTDTQYF; v_gene: TRBV18; j_gene: TRBJ2-3; d_gene: -; abundance: -
CDR3nt: TGCGCCAGCAGCTTGGGGGCCGGGAACACTGAAGCTTTCTTT; CDR3aa: CASSLGAGNTEAFF; v_gene: TRBV5-1; j_gene: TRBJ1-1; d_gene: -; abundance: few
CDR3nt: TGTGCCAGCAGCCTACCCTTGGGGGGGGCCTACACAGATACGCAGTATTTT; CDR3aa: CASSLPLGGAYTDTQYF; v_gene: TRBV5-4; j_gene: TRBJ2-3; d_gene: -; abundance: -
CDR3nt: TGCGCCAGCAGCTTAGGACAGCCCTCGTCCCAAGAGACCCAGTACTTC; CDR3aa: CASSLGQPSSQETQYF; v_gene: TRBV5-1; j_gene: TRBJ2-5; d_gene: -; abundance: few
CDR3nt: TGTGCCAGCAGCTCCCGGTTTGCGGGGGGCACAGATACGCAGTATTTT; CDR3aa: CASSSRFAGGTDTQYF; v_gene: TRBV11-2; j_gene: TRBJ2-3; d_gene: TRBD2; abundance: -
CDR3nt: TGCGCCAGCAGCTTGGCCATTGGGACAGGGACTAGCGAGCAGTACTTC; CDR3aa: CASSLAIGTGTSEQYF; v_gene: TRBV5-1; j_gene: TRBJ2-7; d_gene: -; abundance: few
CDR3nt: TGTGCCAGCACCCTTGCGGGGGGGAATCGAGAGACCCAGTACTTC; CDR3aa: CASTLAGGNRETQYF; v_gene: TRBV7-8; j_gene: TRBJ2-5; d_gene: TRBD2; abundance: -
CDR3nt: TGTGCCAGCAGCCACGTCCCGGGACAGGGCCTATATGGCTACACCTTC; CDR3aa: CASSHVPGQGLYGYTF; v_gene: TRBV6-6; j_gene: TRBJ1-2; d_gene: TRBD1; abundance: -
CDR3nt: TGTGCCGAACTAATTGGACTAGAAGAGACCCAGTACTTC; CDR3aa: CAELIGLEETQYF; v_gene: TRBV6-1; j_gene: TRBJ2-5; d_gene: TRBD2; abundance: few
CDR3nt: TGTGCCTGGAGTTCAGGGACAGGGGGTCTACAAGAGACCCAGTACTTC; CDR3aa: CAWSSGTGGLQETQYF; v_gene: TRBV30; j_gene: TRBJ2-5; d_gene: TRBD1; abundance: -
CDR3nt: TGTGCCACCAGCAGAGAGATGGGATCTGGGGCCTCTGGCTACACCTTC; CDR3aa: CATSREMGSGASGYTF; v_gene: TRBV15; j_gene: TRBJ1-2; d_gene: -; abundance: -